What follows describes a single T cell receptor (beta chain). Its antigen remains unidentified. CDR1 is SGHVS and CDR2 is FQNEAQ in the germline V gene. V lost 5 bases and J lost 6; bases outside the gene matches: 13. This CDR3 comprises 16 residues. This sample stems from a study of cytomegalovirus exposure and HLA in healthy donors. For the study at large: Among roughly 180 million T cells, an earlier analysis found approximately 110 million unique TCR beta sequences. Caucasian-associated ancestry cluster membership applied to 75% to 85% of approximately 420 genotyped donors. Whole-study findings and limits: With later analysis, a missense DCLRE1C variant became linked to TCR beta V- and J-gene trimming. Versus the roughly 700-donor mean, an Asian-associated ancestry cluster reportedly showed fewer N-insertions in a later analysis.

PCR primers comprised 60 Vbeta and 13 Jbeta primers. The repertoire was sequenced with immunoSEQ multiplex PCR; TCRdb's copy has only in-frame clones and lacks some. The repertoire includes about 150,000 clones, around four fifths of them detected once, and approximately 2.7% sits in the top ten. The clonotype was recovered from a boy between 2 and 10 years old in good health and CMV-seronegative. The sample comprised PBMCs. The rearrangement links TRBV7-8 to TRBJ2-1; 7 bases are shared with TRBD2. The CDR3 bases are TGTGCCAGCAGCCTCCGCGGACTAGACCCTGCCAATGAGCAGTTCTTC. Amino acid sequence: CASSLRGLDPANEQFF. The variable domain in full, with the rest retrieved from reference TRBV7-8 and TRBJ2-1, is GAGVSQSPRYKVAKRGQDVALRCDPISGHVSLFWYQQALGQGPEFLTYFQNEAQLDKSGLPSDRFFAERPEGSVSTLKIQRTQQEDSAVYLCASSLRGLDPANEQFFGPGTRLTVL.